These 14 T cell receptor beta chains were sequenced from one sample in a study of T cell responses to AZD1222 COVID-19 vaccine. This table comes from immunoSEQ multiplex PCR, and its TCRdb copy is limited to in-frame clones, with some not included. The profile shows some 56,000 clones, 75% to 90% of them singletons. Material: peripheral blood, obtained on day 0 of AZD1222 vaccination. These receptors were taken from an adult in good health.

This chain joins TRBV19 and TRBJ1-1; no definite D call. The CDR3 runs to 11 residues. V was shortened by 6 bases and J by 0 bases, with 2 bases between the two germline ends. Germline V CDR1 and CDR2: LNHDA, SQIVND (reference sequence). CDR3: CASSLNTEAFF. The CDR3 nucleotides are TGTGCCAGTAGCCTGAACACTGAAGCTTTCTTT.

The chain employs TRBV3-1 (or the pseudogene TRBV3-2) and TRBJ1-3, with 10 bases lining up with TRBD1. V lost 0 bases and J lost 2; bases outside the gene matches: 13. Germline assignment: CDR1 LGHDT and CDR2 YNNKEL (reference sequence). The CDR3 has 20 amino acids. CDR3 residues: CASSQDLGTGVAPAGNTIYF. In DNA, the CDR3 is TGTGCCAGCAGCCAAGATCTTGGGACAGGGGTGGCCCCCGCTGGAAACACCATATATTTT.

The rearrangement links TRBV19 to TRBJ2-3; TRBD1 might be the D (6 bases). CDR1 and CDR2 from the germline V gene are LNHDA and SQIVND (reference sequence). This CDR3 region has 17 residues. Trimming stripped 4 bases from V and 2 bases from J, with 19 bases between. The CDR3 DNA reads TGTGCCAGTAGTAATTCCGGGACAATCTTTTTCACAGATACGCAGTATTTT. This encodes CASSNSGTIFFTDTQYF.

The chain employs TRBV2 and TRBJ2-5; D is undetermined. The CDR3 is 11 amino acids. With 4 bases removed from V and 3 bases from J, the gap between germline ends came to 3 bases. The germline CDR1 and CDR2 sequences are SNHLY and FYNNEI. Here the CDR3 DNA reads TGTGCCAGCAGTGGAAAAGAGACCCAGTACTTC. Translation: CASSGKETQYF.

The chain couples TRBV4-2 to TRBJ2-1; 12 bases are shared with TRBD1. V was pared by 8 bases and J by 8 bases, with 7 bases of the junction left unmatched. Germline values: CDR1 LGHNA, CDR2 YNFKEQ. This CDR3 has 14 residues. CDR3 loop: CASGRDRGPYEQFF. DNA of the CDR3: TGTGCCAGCGGACGGGACAGGGGGCCGTATGAGCAGTTCTTC.

V and J are TRBV27 and TRBJ1-5; TRBD1 might be the D (5 bases). This CDR3 is 14 amino acids long. The V end lost 6 bases, the J end lost 1 base, and 10 bases lay between the germline ends. CDR1 MNHEY and CDR2 SMNVEV come from the germline V gene (reference sequence). For the CDR3, the DNA is TGTGCCAGCAGGGGACGGGAAAGCAATCAGCCCCAGCATTTT. Protein product: CASRGRESNQPQHF.

The chain links TRBV9 to TRBJ2-3; D gene uncertain. Germline V gene lookup returns CDR1 SGDLS and CDR2 YYNGEE. V lost 1 base to trimming and J lost 5 bases, with 11 bases between them. The CDR3 loop spans 14 amino acids. CDR3 nucleotide sequence: TGTGCCAGCAGCGTATCCCCCGGCGGAGATACGCAGTATTTT. Its protein is CASSVSPGGDTQYF.

This clone has only a few counts. The chain uses TRBV11-2 and TRBJ1-1; 8 nucleotides match TRBD1. CDR1 SGHAT and CDR2 FQNNGV come from the germline V gene. The CDR3 has 17 residues. V shed 1 base and J 4 bases; nucleotides not matched to a gene: 11. The CDR3: CASSLAGQGGFGTEAFF. CDR3 sequence (DNA): TGTGCCAGCAGCTTAGCAGGACAGGGTGGTTTTGGCACTGAAGCTTTCTTT.

The V call is TRBV30, the J call TRBJ1-2; 9 positions agree with TRBD1. CDR1 is GTSNPN, CDR2 SVGIG, per germline (reference sequence). The CDR3 has 14 amino acids. J gave up 5 bases and V 1 base, and 5 bases lay outside the gene matches. CDR3 sequence reads: CAWSAMGQGYGYTF. As DNA, the CDR3 is TGTGCCTGGAGTGCAATGGGACAGGGTTATGGCTACACCTTC.

The chain combines TRBV29-1 with TRBJ2-7; maybe TRBD2 (6 bases). The germline gives CDR1 SQVTM, CDR2 ANQGSEA. The CDR3 runs 15 residues. V was shortened by 5 bases and J by 0 bases, with 17 bases between the two germline ends. CDR3 residues: CSVKRDSGFSYEQYF. The CDR3 region has the DNA TGCAGCGTTAAAAGGGATAGCGGCTTCTCCTACGAGCAGTACTTC.

This clone is medium-sized within its sample. Written as DNA, the CDR3 is TGTGCCAGCAGCCAAGTACAGGCGAACTATGGCTACACCTTC. This sequence encodes CASSQVQANYGYTF. V is TRBV3-1 (or the pseudogene TRBV3-2) and J is TRBJ1-2; a possible D gene is TRBD1 (5 bases). Trimming shortened V by 1 base and J by 2 bases, and 8 bases separated the two germline ends. Germline lookup yields CDR1 LGHDT and CDR2 YNNKEL (reference sequence). This CDR3 region has 14 residues.

CDR3 region: CASSLDRRADGYTF. The CDR3 DNA is TGTGCCAGCAGCTTAGATCGCAGGGCGGATGGCTACACCTTC. The genes are TRBV11-1 and TRBJ1-2; D may be TRBD1 (5 bases). V was clipped by 1 base and J by 6 bases, with 12 bases between them. CDR1 and CDR2 from the germline V gene are SGHAT and FQDESV (reference sequence). This CDR3 has 14 residues. Drawing the rest from reference TRBV11-1 and TRBJ1-2, the complete variable domain is EAEVAQSPRYKITEKSQAVAFWCDPISGHATLYWYRQILGQGPELLVQFQDESVVDDSQLPKDRFSAERLKGVDSTLKIQPAELGDSAMYLCASSLDRRADGYTFGSGTRLTVV.

This clone has only a few counts. The V call is TRBV28, the J call TRBJ2-7, with 10 bases lining up with TRBD1. Germline CDR1 is MDHEN and CDR2 is SYDVKM. V shed 2 bases, J shed 4 bases, and the junction held 5 bases outside the gene matches. CDR3 length: 15 residues. The CDR3: CASSLDRGLVYEQYF. CDR3 nucleotide sequence: TGTGCCAGCAGTTTAGACAGGGGGCTTGTATACGAGCAGTACTTC.

This clone was counted a single time. This sequence joins TRBV29-1 and TRBJ2-7, with D possibly matching TRBD2 (7 bases). Trimming took 2 bases from V and 3 from J, leaving 20 bases between them. The germline gives CDR1 SQVTM, CDR2 ANQGSEA. CDR3 size: 16 residues. CDR3 bases: TGCAGCGTTGAACTGGGGTTGGCGGGGGCTAACTACGAGCAGTACTTC. Translating it yields CSVELGLAGANYEQYF.